The clone carrying this T cell receptor (beta chain) was observed many times. The antigen remains undetermined. Other DNA sequences in this sample translate to the same CDR3. The source of the sample is a study of shared clonotypes between healthy human individuals. Study-level background: Per donor, CD8 memory used one plate, CD8 naive used two, CD4 memory used three and CD4 naive used three.

Clones were sequenced by immunoSEQ multiplex PCR, and TCRdb holds only the in-frame ones, with some missing. The sample contains about 1.1 million clones, about 84% of which appear only once. The length of the CDR3 is 15 residues. V shed 0 bases and J shed 3 bases, with 11 bases lying between them. CDR1 is SGDLS, CDR2 YYNGEE, per germline. Points from the study as a whole: Sequencing depth was expected to affect clonotype sharing among donors.

The sample comprised memory CD4+ T cells from PBMCs. Noted subset: CD45RA-negative fraction. The receptor was derived from a man aged 18-30 years in good health. Some clones in this sample may be carry-over from other donors' samples. The chain has TRBV9 and TRBJ2-3; a possible D gene is TRBD2 (6 bases). This CDR3 is CASSVVEGRTDTQYF. The CDR3 region has the DNA TGTGCCAGCAGCGTAGTGGAGGGGAGGACAGATACGCAGTATTTT. The whole variable domain, filled in from reference TRBV9 and TRBJ2-3, reads DSGVTQTPKHLITATGQRVTLRCSPRSGDLSVYWYQQSLDQGLQFLIQYYNGEERAKGNILERFSAQQFPDLHSELNLSSLELGDSALYFCASSVVEGRTDTQYFGPGTRLTVL.